Each of the 25 T cell receptor beta chains below was sequenced from the same sample in a study of CD8 T cells in Susac syndrome. With random hexamers, about 0.45 to 1 ug RNA was reverse transcribed. Via MiXCR, TCRdb re-called the immunoSEQ multiplex PCR reads, giving one row per CDR3 protein. The table shows over 150,000 distinct CDR3 sequences, with approximately 95% occurring only once. The sample taken for sequencing was CD4+ T cells from PBMCs. These receptors all stem from a human donor with multiple sclerosis.

The rearrangement links TRBV6-2 or TRBV6-3 to TRBJ2-2; D ambiguous. The CDR3 sequence is 15 residues long. Trimming pared 4 bases from V and 5 bases from J, leaving 14 bases between. Germline V gives CDR1 MNHEY, CDR2 SVGEGT. In DNA, the CDR3 is TGTGCCAGCAGTTCCGACAAACGAAGGACCGGGGAGCTGTTTTTT. Its translation is CASSSDKRRTGELFF.

V is TRBV20-1 and J is TRBJ2-1, with 7 positions matching TRBD2. The CDR3 length is 15 residues. After removal of 1 base from V and 4 bases from J, the junction contained 7 bases not matched to a gene. Germline lookup yields CDR1 DFQATT and CDR2 SNEGSKA (reference sequence). The CDR3 sequence is CSARVPLASYNEQFF. The CDR3 nucleotides are TGCAGTGCTAGAGTACCACTAGCGAGTTACAATGAGCAGTTCTTC.

The rearrangement uses TRBV2 and TRBJ2-7; D is unclear. With 1 base removed from V and 7 bases from J, the gap between germline ends came to 8 bases. This CDR3 is built from 12 residues. Germline CDR1 reads SNHLY; CDR2 reads FYNNEI. CDR3 loop: CASSEVGDEQYF. The CDR3, as DNA: TGTGCCAGCAGTGAAGTCGGAGATGAGCAGTACTTC.

The chain uses TRBV28 and TRBJ1-6; a weak D match, TRBD1 (6 bases). The V and J ends lost 6 bases and 3 bases respectively, with 9 bases between them. The CDR3 covers 14 residues. Germline V gene sequence: CDR1 MDHEN, CDR2 SYDVKM. CDR3 bases: TGTGCCAGCAGGACAGGCAGCTATAATTCACCCCTCCACTTT. Encoded protein: CASRTGSYNSPLHF.

The J gene is TRBJ2-5, the V gene TRBV20-1; no reliable D call. Germline lookup yields CDR1 DFQATT and CDR2 SNEGSKA (reference sequence). Trimming removed 5 bases from V and 1 base from J, with 14 bases in between. This CDR3 is 14 amino acids long. CDR3 coding DNA: TGCAGTGCTTCCCCTCATGATGCCCAAGAGACCCAGTACTTC. It encodes CSASPHDAQETQYF.

This chain links TRBV10-3 with TRBJ1-1; 10 bases align to TRBD1. Germline CDR1 and CDR2: ENHRY and SYGVKD. The CDR3 is 13 residues long. After removal of 10 bases from V and 6 bases from J, the junction contained 8 bases not matched to a gene. The CDR3 spells CASATGGHSEAFF. DNA of the CDR3: TGTGCCAGCGCGACAGGGGGCCATTCTGAAGCTTTCTTT.

V gene TRBV3-1 combines with J gene TRBJ1-1, with D uncertain. Germline V gene data show CDR1 as LGHDT and CDR2 as YNNKEL (reference sequence). This CDR3 has 14 amino acids. The V end was cut by 0 bases, the J end by 1 base, with 6 bases between. The CDR3 DNA sequence: TGTGCCAGCAGCCAAGAGCGGGGGAACACTGAAGCTTTCTTT. Encoded protein: CASSQERGNTEAFF.

V gene TRBV12-3 or TRBV12-4 combines with J gene TRBJ2-2; TRBD1 or TRBD2 may be the D gene (5 bases each). The CDR3 is 14 amino acids. Trimming removed 6 bases from V and 4 bases from J, with 12 bases in between. The CDR3 is CASRGLGGTGELFF. The CDR3 nucleotides read TGTGCCAGCAGGGGGCTCGGAGGCACCGGGGAGCTGTTTTTT.

The chain uses TRBV6-6 and TRBJ2-3, with D unclear. Germline CDR1 and CDR2: MNHNY and SVGAGI (reference sequence). CDR3 length equals 13 residues. V lost 7 bases to trimming and J lost 4 bases, with 12 bases between them. CDR3 DNA: TGTGCCAGCATCCCGGTGGGCGCAGATACGCAGTATTTT. Amino acids: CASIPVGADTQYF.

The genes are TRBV20-1 and TRBJ2-3; 13 nucleotides match TRBD2. Germline values: CDR1 DFQATT, CDR2 SNEGSKA (reference sequence). V lost 6 bases and J lost 1; bases outside the gene matches: 4. This CDR3 comprises 15 residues. The CDR3 sequence is CSAPGLAGGTDTQYF. Written as DNA, the CDR3 is TGCAGTGCCCCCGGACTAGCGGGGGGCACAGATACGCAGTATTTT.

CDR3 DNA: TGTGCCAGCAGTTTCGACCGCGAGCAGTACTTC. This sequence encodes CASSFDREQYF. The J gene is TRBJ2-7, the V gene TRBV28, with D uncertain. Trimming left V 3 bases short and J 6 bases short, with 6 bases between. Germline assignment: CDR1 MDHEN and CDR2 SYDVKM. The CDR3 has 11 residues.

The V gene is TRBV3-1, the J gene TRBJ1-2; possible D gene TRBD1, 6 bases. V dropped 2 bases and J dropped 8 bases, with 15 bases sitting between them. Germline CDR1 is LGHDT and CDR2 is YNNKEL (reference sequence). The length of the CDR3 is 14 residues. CDR3 nucleotides: TGTGCCAGCAGCCAACGGGGGGCTCGTCAGGGCTACACCTTC. Its protein is CASSQRGARQGYTF.

The J gene is TRBJ2-7, the V gene TRBV11-2, with a weak D call TRBD2 (6 bases). The CDR3 runs 14 residues. Trimming took off 2 bases at V and 7 bases at J, with 15 bases between the two ends. In germline, CDR1 is SGHAT, CDR2 FQNNGV. The DNA for the CDR3 is TGTGCCAGCAGCTTACGCCTGGCGGAGGGAGAGCAGTACTTC. Encoded protein: CASSLRLAEGEQYF.

The chain is built from TRBV4-1 and TRBJ2-1; D unclear. Trimming removed 1 base from V and 2 bases from J, with 12 bases in between. The germline V gene has CDR1 MGHRA and CDR2 YSYEKL. There are 16 residues in the CDR3. The CDR3 DNA sequence: TGCGCCAGCAGCCAAGGCTTAGACCTCACCTACAATGAGCAGTTCTTC. The encoded protein is CASSQGLDLTYNEQFF.

The rearrangement uses TRBV18 and TRBJ1-4, with 7 positions matching TRBD1. Germline V lookup: CDR1 KGHSH, CDR2 LQKENI. Trimming removed 4 bases from V and 3 bases from J; junction bases left unmatched: 5. This CDR3 has 15 residues. In nucleotides, the CDR3 is TGTGCCAGCTCACTCCGGGACAGCCCTAATGAAAAACTGTTTTTT. It codes for CASSLRDSPNEKLFF.

The rearrangement links TRBV6-1 to TRBJ2-5; D is possibly TRBD2 (5 bases). The CDR3 sequence is 16 residues long. Trimming took off 0 bases at V and 2 bases at J, with 13 bases between the two ends. Looked up from germline, CDR1 is MNHNS and CDR2 is SASEGT. The CDR3, as DNA: TGTGCCAGCAGTGAAGCGTTGAGGGTATGGCAAGAGACCCAGTACTTC. Translation gives CASSEALRVWQETQYF.

The rearrangement joins TRBV20-1 to TRBJ1-1; D is perhaps TRBD1 (6 bases). Per the germline V gene, CDR1 is DFQATT and CDR2 is SNEGSKA (reference sequence). V lost 3 bases and J lost 1, with 12 bases in between. The CDR3 runs to 14 residues. The CDR3 DNA reads TGCAGTGCTAGGGGGGGACATAAGAACACTGAAGCTTTCTTT. Its translation: CSARGGHKNTEAFF.

The chain employs TRBV28 and TRBJ1-2; 9 bases line up with TRBD1. J was trimmed by 2 bases and V by 6 bases; bases with no gene match: 4. Germline CDR1 is MDHEN and CDR2 is SYDVKM. The CDR3 is 14 amino acids. CDR3 in amino acids: CASRFGQGNYGYTF. The CDR3 nucleotides are TGTGCCAGCAGATTTGGACAGGGGAACTATGGCTACACCTTC.

This clonotype appeared once. CDR3 protein: CASSQRGNTEETQYF. CDR3 in DNA: TGTGCCAGCAGCCAACGTGGAAATACCGAAGAGACCCAGTACTTC. The chain has TRBV7-9 and TRBJ2-5; no definite D call. Deletions cut 5 bases from V and 3 bases from J, with 16 bases between. Germline values: CDR1 SEHNR, CDR2 FQNEAQ (reference sequence). The CDR3 spans 15 residues.

The chain combines TRBV7-2 with TRBJ1-1; TRBD1 agrees at 10 bases. CDR1 is SGHTA, CDR2 FQGNSA, per germline. Trimming at V came to 3 bases and at J to 1 base, leaving 2 bases not matched to a gene. The CDR3 is 15 residues long. CDR3 DNA: TGTGCCAGCAGCTTCGGGGACAGGGGGAACACTGAAGCTTTCTTT. Amino acid sequence: CASSFGDRGNTEAFF. The entire variable domain, with the rest obtained from reference TRBV7-2 and TRBJ1-1, is as follows: GAGVSQSPSNKVTEKGKDVELRCDPISGHTALYWYRQSLGQGLEFLIYFQGNSAPDKSGLPSDRFSAERTGGSVSTLTIQRTQQEDSAVYLCASSFGDRGNTEAFFGQGTRLTVV.

The chain uses TRBV3-1 and TRBJ2-1; perhaps TRBD1 as D (6 bases). Germline V gives CDR1 LGHDT, CDR2 YNNKEL (reference sequence). This CDR3 region has 14 residues. Trimming left V 4 bases short and J 6 bases short, with 13 bases between. CDR3 nucleotide sequence: TGTGCCAGCAGCCGCCCCCCAGGGGTCAATGAGCAGTTCTTC. Its protein is CASSRPPGVNEQFF.

V is TRBV18 and J is TRBJ2-7; 10 bases agree with TRBD2. J lost 6 bases, V lost 3 bases, and 11 bases had no gene match. Germline assignment: CDR1 KGHSH and CDR2 LQKENI. The CDR3 loop spans 16 amino acids. The CDR3 nucleotides are TGTGCCAGCTCACCCGGTCTAGCGGGAGCTGGGGGCGAGCAGTACTTC. It codes for CASSPGLAGAGGEQYF.

The V gene is TRBV25-1, the J gene TRBJ1-6, with 10 bases that match TRBD1. The V gene's germline CDR1 is MGHDK and CDR2 SYGVNS. The CDR3 contains 16 residues. V dropped 2 bases and J dropped 9; count of bases not matched to a gene: 7. This CDR3 reads CASSEVRDRGSSPLHF. CDR3 coding DNA: TGTGCCAGCAGTGAAGTTCGGGACAGGGGATCTTCACCCCTCCACTTT.

The chain combines TRBV9 with TRBJ2-1, with D possibly matching TRBD2 (6 bases). The CDR3 covers 15 residues. Germline CDR1 SGDLS, CDR2 YYNGEE. V was cut by 1 base and J by 2 bases, with 10 bases left in between. In nucleotides, the CDR3 is TGTGCCAGCAGCGTACGTAGCGGACCCTACAATGAGCAGTTCTTC. It translates to CASSVRSGPYNEQFF.

V is TRBV24-1 and J is TRBJ2-3, with 7 bases lining up with TRBD2. The ends lost 3 bases at V and 4 bases at J; junction bases unmatched: 6. The CDR3 length is 15 residues. Germline V gene sequence: CDR1 KGHDR, CDR2 SFDVKD. This CDR3 is CATSDGGGVADTQYF. The CDR3 nucleotides are TGTGCCACCAGTGATGGGGGGGGTGTGGCAGATACGCAGTATTTT.